These 7 T cell receptor beta chains share one sample of origin, sequenced in a study of preoperative IRX-2 immunotherapy in early breast cancer (dated by TCRdb to between 2018 and 2021). The library was prepared using the immunoSEQ multiplex PCR assay. TCRdb retrieved this table from immuneACCESS and kept in-frame rearrangements only. Not all clones are present; in checked studies, unresolved V genes account for under half, and no reason is known for the remainder. The sample includes roughly 93,000 clones, with roughly 90% observed a single time. The top ten hold roughly 2% of the sample. The treatment or condition label here, explained by the study, means: preoperative locoregional IRX-2 cytokine immunotherapy. The specimen was tumor tissue, collected after IRX-2 immunotherapy. Receptors were obtained from a human donor with breast cancer.

J is TRBJ2-3 and V is TRBV28; 8 nucleotides agree with TRBD1. CDR1 and CDR2 from the germline V gene are MDHEN and SYDVKM. Losses at the gene ends were 4 bases for V and 5 bases for J; bases not matched to a gene: 8. The CDR3 has 15 amino acids. The CDR3 reads CASSSGQGPVDTQYF. In DNA form, the CDR3 reads TGTGCCAGCAGTTCCGGACAGGGACCGGTAGATACGCAGTATTTT.

The V gene is TRBV6-8, the J gene TRBJ2-3; D gene uncertain. The CDR3 loop spans 13 amino acids. In germline, CDR1 is MNHGY, CDR2 SAAAGT. The V end lost 8 bases, the J end lost 2 bases, and 11 bases lay between the germline ends. The CDR3 nucleotides are TGTGCCAGCCGGACCGGGCTCACAGATACGCAGTATTTT. It is translated as CASRTGLTDTQYF.

This clone appeared a single time. The J gene is TRBJ1-2, the V gene TRBV18; D gene unclear. Germline V gene sequence: CDR1 KGHSH, CDR2 LQKENI. V lost 0 bases and J 6 bases, leaving 17 bases between the germline ends. The length of the CDR3 is 16 residues. DNA for the CDR3: TGTGCCAGCTCACCACCGGTGGGAAGCGATCCCCATGGCTACACCTTC. Its translation: CASSPPVGSDPHGYTF. The full variable domain, rest sourced from reference TRBV18 and TRBJ1-2, is NAGVMQNPRHLVRRRGQEARLRCSPMKGHSHVYWYRQLPEEGLKFMVYLQKENIIDESGMPKERFSAEFPKEGPSILRIQQVVRGDSAAYFCASSPPVGSDPHGYTFGSGTRLTVV.

The chain couples TRBV11-3 to TRBJ1-4; 7 bases match TRBD1. J gave up 8 bases and V 3 bases, and 6 bases lay outside the gene matches. The V gene's germline CDR1 is SGHNT and CDR2 YENEEA. The length of the CDR3 is 14 residues. The CDR3 is CASSFDREREKLFF. As DNA, the CDR3 is TGTGCCAGCAGCTTTGACAGGGAGAGGGAAAAACTGTTTTTT.

The J gene is TRBJ1-6, the V gene TRBV25-1, with 8 bases fitting TRBD1. CDR1 and CDR2 (germline): MGHDK, SYGVNS. After removal of 6 bases from V and 7 bases from J, the junction contained 8 bases not matched to a gene. The CDR3 has 15 amino acids. The CDR3 region is CASSGTGGRNSPLHF. In DNA form, the CDR3 reads TGTGCCAGCAGCGGGACAGGCGGGAGGAATTCACCCCTCCACTTT.

Concerning this clone: Since one of the bases is ambiguous or unread, X appears in place of its residue. This sequence joins TRBV30 and TRBJ1-1; 7 bases align to TRBD1. This CDR3 has 15 residues. V lost 1 base, J lost 0 bases, and 5 bases stayed unmatched. The germline V gene encodes CDR1 GTSNPN and CDR2 SVGIG (reference sequence). The CDR3: CAWSXPGQMNTEAFF. The CDR3 DNA reads as TGTGCCTGGAGTGYCCCGGGACAGATGAACACTGAAGCTTTCTTT.

This rearrangement joins TRBV7-8 to TRBJ1-5; no firm D call. The CDR3 has 13 residues. The ends were cut back, 1 base at V and 7 bases at J, with 8 bases in the middle. The germline V gene has CDR1 SGHVS and CDR2 FQNEAQ. The CDR3 here is CASSLDQSQPQHF. The CDR3 DNA follows: TGTGCCAGCAGCTTAGATCAGAGCCAGCCCCAGCATTTT.